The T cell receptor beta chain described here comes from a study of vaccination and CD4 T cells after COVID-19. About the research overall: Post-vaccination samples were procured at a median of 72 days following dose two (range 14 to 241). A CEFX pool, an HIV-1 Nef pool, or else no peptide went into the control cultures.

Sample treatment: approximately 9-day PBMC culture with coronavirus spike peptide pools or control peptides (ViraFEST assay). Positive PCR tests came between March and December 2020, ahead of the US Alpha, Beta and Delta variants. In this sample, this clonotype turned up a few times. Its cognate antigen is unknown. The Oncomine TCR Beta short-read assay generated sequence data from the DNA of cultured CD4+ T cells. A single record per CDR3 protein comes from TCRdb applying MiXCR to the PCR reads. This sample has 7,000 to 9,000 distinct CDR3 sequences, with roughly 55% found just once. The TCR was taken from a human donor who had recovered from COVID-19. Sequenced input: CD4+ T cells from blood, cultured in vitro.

CDR3 nucleotide sequence: TGTGCCAGCAGTTCGGGGTACGAAACGGGCGTTGAGACCCAGTACTTC. It encodes CASSSGYETGVETQYF. The chain couples TRBV6-5 to TRBJ2-5; possible D gene TRBD2, 5 bases. V was shortened by 4 bases and J by 5 bases, with 20 bases between the two germline ends. This CDR3 region has 16 residues. CDR1 and CDR2 (germline): MNHEY, SVGAGI.